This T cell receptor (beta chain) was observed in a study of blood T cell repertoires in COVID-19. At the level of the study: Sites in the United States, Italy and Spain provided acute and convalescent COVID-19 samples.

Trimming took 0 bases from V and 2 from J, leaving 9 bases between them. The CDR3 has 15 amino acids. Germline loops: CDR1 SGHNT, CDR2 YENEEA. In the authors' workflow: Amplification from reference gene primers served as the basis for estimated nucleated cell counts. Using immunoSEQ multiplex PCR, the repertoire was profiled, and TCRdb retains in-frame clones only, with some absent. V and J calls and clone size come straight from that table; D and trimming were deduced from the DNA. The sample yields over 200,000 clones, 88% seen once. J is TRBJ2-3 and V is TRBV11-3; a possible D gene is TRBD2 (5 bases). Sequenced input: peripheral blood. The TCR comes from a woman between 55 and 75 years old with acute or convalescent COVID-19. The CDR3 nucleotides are TGTGCCAGCAGCTTAGAGTCGGGGAACACAGATACGCAGTATTTT. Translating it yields CASSLESGNTDTQYF.